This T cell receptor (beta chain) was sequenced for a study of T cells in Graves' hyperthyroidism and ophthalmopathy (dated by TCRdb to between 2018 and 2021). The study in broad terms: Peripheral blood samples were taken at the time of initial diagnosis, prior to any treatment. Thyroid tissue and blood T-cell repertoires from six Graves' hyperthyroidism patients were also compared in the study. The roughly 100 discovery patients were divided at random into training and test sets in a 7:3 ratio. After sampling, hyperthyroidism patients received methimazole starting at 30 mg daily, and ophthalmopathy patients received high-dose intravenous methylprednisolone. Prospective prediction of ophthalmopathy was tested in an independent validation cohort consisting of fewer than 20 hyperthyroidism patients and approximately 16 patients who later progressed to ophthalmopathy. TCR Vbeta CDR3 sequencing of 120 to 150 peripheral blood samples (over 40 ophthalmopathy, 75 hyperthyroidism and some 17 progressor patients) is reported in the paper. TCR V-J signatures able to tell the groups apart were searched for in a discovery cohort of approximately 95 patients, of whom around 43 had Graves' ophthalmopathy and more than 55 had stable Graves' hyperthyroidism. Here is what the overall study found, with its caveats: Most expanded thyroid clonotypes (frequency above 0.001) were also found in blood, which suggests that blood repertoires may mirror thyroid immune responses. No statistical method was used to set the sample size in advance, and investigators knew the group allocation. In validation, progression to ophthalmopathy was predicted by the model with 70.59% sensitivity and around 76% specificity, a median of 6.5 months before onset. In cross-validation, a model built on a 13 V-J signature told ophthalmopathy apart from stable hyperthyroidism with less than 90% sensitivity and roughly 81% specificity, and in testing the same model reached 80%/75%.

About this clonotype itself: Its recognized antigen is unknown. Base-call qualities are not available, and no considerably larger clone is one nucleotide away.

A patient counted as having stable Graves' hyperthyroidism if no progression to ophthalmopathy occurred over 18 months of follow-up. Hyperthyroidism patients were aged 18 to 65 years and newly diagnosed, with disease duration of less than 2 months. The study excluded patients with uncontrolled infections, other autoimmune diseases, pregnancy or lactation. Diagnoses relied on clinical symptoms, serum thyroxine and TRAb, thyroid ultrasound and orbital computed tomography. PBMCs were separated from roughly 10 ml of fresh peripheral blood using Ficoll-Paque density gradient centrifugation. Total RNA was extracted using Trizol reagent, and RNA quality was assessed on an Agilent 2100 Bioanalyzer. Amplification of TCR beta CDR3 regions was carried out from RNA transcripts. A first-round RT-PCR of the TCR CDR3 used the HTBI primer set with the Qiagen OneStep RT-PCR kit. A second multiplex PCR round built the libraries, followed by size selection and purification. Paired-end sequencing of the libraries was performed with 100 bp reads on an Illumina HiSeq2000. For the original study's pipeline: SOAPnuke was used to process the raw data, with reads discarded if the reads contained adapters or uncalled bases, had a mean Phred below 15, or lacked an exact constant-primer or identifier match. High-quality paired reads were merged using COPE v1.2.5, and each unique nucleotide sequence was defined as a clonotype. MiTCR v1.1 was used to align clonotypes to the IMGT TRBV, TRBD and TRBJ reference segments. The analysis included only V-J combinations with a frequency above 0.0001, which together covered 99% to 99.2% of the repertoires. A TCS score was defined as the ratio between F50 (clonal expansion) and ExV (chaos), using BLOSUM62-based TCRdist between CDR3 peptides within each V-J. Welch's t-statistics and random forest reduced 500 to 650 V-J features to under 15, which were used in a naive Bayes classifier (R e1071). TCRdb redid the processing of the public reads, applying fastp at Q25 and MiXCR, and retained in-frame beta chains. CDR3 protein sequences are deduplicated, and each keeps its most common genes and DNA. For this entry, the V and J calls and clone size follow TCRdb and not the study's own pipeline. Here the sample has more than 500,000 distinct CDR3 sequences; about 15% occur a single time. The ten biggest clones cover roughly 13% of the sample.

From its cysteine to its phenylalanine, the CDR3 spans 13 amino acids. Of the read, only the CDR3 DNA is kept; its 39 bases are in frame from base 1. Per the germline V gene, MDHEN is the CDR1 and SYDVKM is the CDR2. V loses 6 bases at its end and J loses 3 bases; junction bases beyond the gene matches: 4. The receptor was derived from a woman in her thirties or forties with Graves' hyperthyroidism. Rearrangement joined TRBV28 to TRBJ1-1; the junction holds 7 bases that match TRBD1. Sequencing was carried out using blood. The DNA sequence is TGTGCCAGCAGGGCAGGGGGTGACACTGAAGCTTTCTTT. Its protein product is CASRAGGDTEAFF.